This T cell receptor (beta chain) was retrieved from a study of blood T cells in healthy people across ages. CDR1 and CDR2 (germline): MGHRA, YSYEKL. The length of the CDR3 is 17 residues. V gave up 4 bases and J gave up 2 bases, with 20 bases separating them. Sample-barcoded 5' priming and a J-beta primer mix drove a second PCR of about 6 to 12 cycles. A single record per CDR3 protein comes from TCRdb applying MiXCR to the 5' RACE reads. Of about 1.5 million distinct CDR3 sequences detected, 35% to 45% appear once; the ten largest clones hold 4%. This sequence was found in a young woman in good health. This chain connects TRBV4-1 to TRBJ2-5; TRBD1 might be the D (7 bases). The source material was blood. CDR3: CASSPSPSGGLQETQYF. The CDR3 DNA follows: TGCGCCAGCAGCCCCTCCCCCTCAGGGGGGCTACAAGAGACCCAGTACTTC.